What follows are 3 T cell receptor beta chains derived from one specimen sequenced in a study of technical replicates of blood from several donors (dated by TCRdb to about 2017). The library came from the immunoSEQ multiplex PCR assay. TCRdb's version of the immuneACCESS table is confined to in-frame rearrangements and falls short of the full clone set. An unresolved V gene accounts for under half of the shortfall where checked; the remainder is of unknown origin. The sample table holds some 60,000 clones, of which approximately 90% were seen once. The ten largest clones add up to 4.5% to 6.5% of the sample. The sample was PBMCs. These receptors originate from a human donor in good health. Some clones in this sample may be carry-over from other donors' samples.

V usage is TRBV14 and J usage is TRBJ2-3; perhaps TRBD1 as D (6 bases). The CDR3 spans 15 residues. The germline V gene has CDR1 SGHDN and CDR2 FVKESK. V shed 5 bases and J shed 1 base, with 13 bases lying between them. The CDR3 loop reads CASSTRTVRTDTQYF. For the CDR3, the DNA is TGTGCCAGCAGCACGAGGACAGTCCGCACAGATACGCAGTATTTT.

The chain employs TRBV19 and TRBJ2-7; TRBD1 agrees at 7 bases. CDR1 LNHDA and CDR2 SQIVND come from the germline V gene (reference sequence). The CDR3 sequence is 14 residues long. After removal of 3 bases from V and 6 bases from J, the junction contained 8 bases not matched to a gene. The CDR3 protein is CASSIADRQGEQYF. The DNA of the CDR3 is TGTGCCAGTAGTATCGCGGACAGACAGGGCGAGCAGTACTTC.

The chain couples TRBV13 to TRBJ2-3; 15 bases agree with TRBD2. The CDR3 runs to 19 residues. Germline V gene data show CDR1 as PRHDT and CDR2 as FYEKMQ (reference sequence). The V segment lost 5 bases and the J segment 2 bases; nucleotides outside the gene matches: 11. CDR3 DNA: TGTGCCAGCAGCCCCAAACCCGGGACTAGCGGGGGGAACACAGATACGCAGTATTTT. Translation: CASSPKPGTSGGNTDTQYF.